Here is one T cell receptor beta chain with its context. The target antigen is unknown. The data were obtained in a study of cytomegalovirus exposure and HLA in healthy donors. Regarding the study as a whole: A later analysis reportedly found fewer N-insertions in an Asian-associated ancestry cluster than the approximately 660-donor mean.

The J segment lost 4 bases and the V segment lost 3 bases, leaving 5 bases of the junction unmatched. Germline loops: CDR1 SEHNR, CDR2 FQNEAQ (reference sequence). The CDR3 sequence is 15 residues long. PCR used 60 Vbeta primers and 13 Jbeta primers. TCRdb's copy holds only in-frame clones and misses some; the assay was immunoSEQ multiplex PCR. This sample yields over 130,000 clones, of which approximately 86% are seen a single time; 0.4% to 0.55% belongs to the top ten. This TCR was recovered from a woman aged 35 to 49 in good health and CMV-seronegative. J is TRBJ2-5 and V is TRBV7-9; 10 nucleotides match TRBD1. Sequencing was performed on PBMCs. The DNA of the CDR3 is TGTGCCAGCAGCTTCGGACAGGGGGTCGGAGAGACCCAGTACTTC. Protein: CASSFGQGVGETQYF.